This entry features one T cell receptor (beta chain) sequence. This table comes from immunoSEQ multiplex PCR, and its TCRdb copy is limited to in-frame clones, with some not included. The data show 1,500,000 or so clones, roughly 96% seen once. This sample was included in a study of shared clonotypes between healthy human individuals. This CDR3 has 15 amino acids. Trimming at V came to 4 bases and at J to 4 bases, leaving 6 bases not matched to a gene. Germline lookup yields CDR1 ENHRY and CDR2 SYGVKD. V is TRBV10-3 and J is TRBJ1-4; 7 bases align to TRBD1. This receptor was taken from a young man in good health. Sequences were obtained from naive CD4+ T cells sorted from blood. The sample's subset: CD45RA+ positively selected. The CDR3 sequence is CAISVARGYNEKLFF. CDR3 DNA sequence: TGTGCCATCAGTGTAGCCAGGGGGTATAATGAAAAACTGTTTTTT.